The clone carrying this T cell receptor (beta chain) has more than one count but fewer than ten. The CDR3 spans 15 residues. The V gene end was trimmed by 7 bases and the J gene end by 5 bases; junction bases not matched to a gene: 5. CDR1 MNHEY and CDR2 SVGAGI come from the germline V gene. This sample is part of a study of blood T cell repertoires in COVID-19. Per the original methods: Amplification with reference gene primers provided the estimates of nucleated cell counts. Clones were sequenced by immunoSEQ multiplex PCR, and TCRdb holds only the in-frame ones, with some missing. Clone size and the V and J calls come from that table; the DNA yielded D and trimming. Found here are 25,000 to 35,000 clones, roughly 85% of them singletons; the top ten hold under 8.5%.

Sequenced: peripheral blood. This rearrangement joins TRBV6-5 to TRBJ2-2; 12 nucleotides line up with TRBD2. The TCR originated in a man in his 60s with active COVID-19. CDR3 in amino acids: CASNIGTSGTGELFF. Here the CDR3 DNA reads TGTGCCAGCAATATCGGGACTAGCGGGACCGGGGAGCTGTTTTTT.